Each of the 2 T cell receptor beta chains below was sequenced from the same sample in a study of T-cell reconstitution after alpha-beta-depleted transplantation in children. Library preparation (for TCRbeta) was performed with unique molecular identifiers. TCRdb reprocessed the PCR reads via MiXCR and lists one record per CDR3 protein. The sample shows 240,000 or so distinct CDR3 sequences, around 12% of them seen only once. The sequenced sample was PBMCs from the stem cell graft donor, obtained from the stem cell graft. The receptors originated from a human donor who donated a stem cell graft to a child with acute lymphoblastic leukemia.

This clonotype has a count of ten or more. The rearrangement uses TRBV6-5 and TRBJ1-4; the D is unclear. With 3 bases removed from V and 6 bases from J, the gap between germline ends came to 11 bases. Germline lookup yields CDR1 MNHEY and CDR2 SVGAGI. The CDR3 is 14 residues long. The chain's CDR3 is CASSYRGLDEKLFF. The CDR3 DNA is TGTGCCAGCAGTTATCGGGGATTGGATGAAAAACTGTTTTTT.

This chain connects TRBV20-1 to TRBJ2-5, with D perhaps being TRBD1 or TRBD2 (5 bases each). Trimming cost V 0 bases and J 4 bases, with 15 bases left between them. Per germline, CDR1 DFQATT and CDR2 SNEGSKA (reference sequence). This CDR3 is built from 15 residues. The CDR3 reads CSARDIGDRGETQYF. CDR3 in DNA: TGCAGTGCTAGAGATATTGGGGACCGAGGAGAGACCCAGTACTTC.